This T cell receptor (beta chain) stems from a study of tumour-infiltrating T cells in Burkitt lymphoma. The overall study: The Burkitt lymphoma cohort spanned all epidemiological subtypes. Overall and progression-free survival were predicted by productive clonality. General study findings and limits: Several public clonotypes were shared across many Burkitt lymphoma patients.

Regarding this clone: What it binds is not known.

Germline CDR1 is SGHRS and CDR2 is YFSETQ. CDR3 size: 15 residues. Trimming stripped 0 bases from V and 10 bases from J, with 17 bases between. The table came from immunoSEQ multiplex PCR; TCRdb's copy has only in-frame clones and leaves some out. The top ten hold 2.5% to 3.5% of the sample, which has more than 40,000 clones, roughly 30% seen once. The chain carries TRBV5-1 and TRBJ2-1; no clear D gene. The clonotype originates from a human donor with Burkitt lymphoma. The sample taken for sequencing was tumor tissue. The CDR3 DNA follows: TGCGCCAGCAGCTTGGAAGGGCGGAGAACAAGGGAGCAGTTCTTC. Its translation: CASSLEGRRTREQFF. The whole variable domain, remainder taken from reference TRBV5-1 and TRBJ2-1, is KAGVTQTPRYLIKTRGQQVTLSCSPISGHRSVSWYQQTPGQGLQFLFEYFSETQRNKGNFPGRFSGRQFSNSRSEMNVSTLELGDSALYLCASSLEGRRTREQFFGPGTRLTVL.